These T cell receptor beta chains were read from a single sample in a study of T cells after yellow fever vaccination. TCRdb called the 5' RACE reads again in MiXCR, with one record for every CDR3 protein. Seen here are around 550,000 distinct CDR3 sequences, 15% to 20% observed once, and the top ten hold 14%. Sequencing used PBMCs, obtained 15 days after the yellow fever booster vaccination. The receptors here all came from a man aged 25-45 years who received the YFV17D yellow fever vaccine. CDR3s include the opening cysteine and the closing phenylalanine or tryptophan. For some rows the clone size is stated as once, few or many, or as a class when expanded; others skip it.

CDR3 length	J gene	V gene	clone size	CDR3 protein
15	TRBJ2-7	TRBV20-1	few	CSAYDPSGSSYEQYF
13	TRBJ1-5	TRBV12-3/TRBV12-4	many	CASSLGSNQPQHF
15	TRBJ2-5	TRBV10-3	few	CAIDEGGSSLETQYF
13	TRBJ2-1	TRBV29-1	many	CSAQMSREGEQFF
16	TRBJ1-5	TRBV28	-	CASQTGLGVNGQPQHF
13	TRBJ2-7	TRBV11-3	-	CASSLGTSHEQYF
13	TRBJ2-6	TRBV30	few	CAWSGTGANVLTF
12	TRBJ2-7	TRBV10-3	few	CATSGRADEQYF
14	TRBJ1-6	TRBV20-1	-	CSARTGPSNSPLHF
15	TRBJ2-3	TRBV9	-	CASSAYGTHTDTQYF
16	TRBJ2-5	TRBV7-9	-	CASSRRLAGAMETQYF
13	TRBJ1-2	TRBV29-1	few	CSVLEPANYGYTF
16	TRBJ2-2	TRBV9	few	CASSPRGAIRTGELFF
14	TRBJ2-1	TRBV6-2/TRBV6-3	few	CASSTGTSYNEQFF
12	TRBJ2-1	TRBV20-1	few	CSASASGRQQFF
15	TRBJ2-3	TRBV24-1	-	CATSDSRKGTDTQYF
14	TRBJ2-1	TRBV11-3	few	CASSPSRSYNEQFF
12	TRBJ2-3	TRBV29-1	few	CSVERTPDTQYF
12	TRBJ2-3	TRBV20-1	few	CSASILAEGQYF
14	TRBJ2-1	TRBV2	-	CASTPKSRSNEQFF
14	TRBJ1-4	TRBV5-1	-	CASSLGVANEKLFF
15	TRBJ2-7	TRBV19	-	CASSPRGGRRYEQYF
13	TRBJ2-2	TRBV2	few	CASSPEGTGELFF
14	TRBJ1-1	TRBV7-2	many	CASSLLGDSSEAFF
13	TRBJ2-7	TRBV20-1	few	CSAETGGLTEQYF
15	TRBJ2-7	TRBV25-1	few	CASSMDSGQTREQYF
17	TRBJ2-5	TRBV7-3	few	CASSPGPGYLYQETQYF
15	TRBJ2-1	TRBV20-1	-	CSASVGHNSYNEQFF
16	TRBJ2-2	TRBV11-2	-	CASSLVTSGNTGELFF
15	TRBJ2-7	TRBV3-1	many	CASSLRGGRAYEQYF
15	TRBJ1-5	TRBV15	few	CATSRDPGDHQPQHF
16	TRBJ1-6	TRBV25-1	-	CASSGQGNNHNSPLHF
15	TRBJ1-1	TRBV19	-	CASTTGNYLNTEAFF
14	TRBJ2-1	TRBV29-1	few	CSAEPVASYNEQFF
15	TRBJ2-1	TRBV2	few	CASLRASFSYNEQFF
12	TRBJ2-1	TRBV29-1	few	CSLASDYNEQFF
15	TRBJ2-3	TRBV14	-	CASSSGLVGTDTQYF
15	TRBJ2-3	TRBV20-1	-	CSARRTSGITDTQYF
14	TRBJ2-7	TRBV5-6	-	CASSLSGLSYEQYF
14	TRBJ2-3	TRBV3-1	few	CASSQTENTDTQYF
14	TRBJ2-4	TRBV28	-	CASHEGAPKNIQYF
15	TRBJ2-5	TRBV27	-	CASSLAGGSQETQYF
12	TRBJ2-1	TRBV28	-	CASITGGNEQFF
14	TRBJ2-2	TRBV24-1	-	CATSEAGHTGELFF